This T cell receptor (beta chain) is drawn from a study of T cell changes during pregnancy in multiple sclerosis. The CDR3 has 15 residues. CDR1 is SGHDT and CDR2 is YYEEEE in the germline V gene. V was clipped by 4 bases and J by 2 bases; unmatched bases: 7. Sequenced by immunoSEQ multiplex PCR; TCRdb stores in-frame clones only, minus some. The data hold 70,000 to 95,000 clones, with roughly 91% observed a single time. The gene calls are TRBV5-6 and TRBJ2-7; 9 nucleotides line up with TRBD2. The material was peripheral blood, obtained after pregnancy. This receptor was identified in a female donor in good health, enrolled as a control in a pregnancy study. DNA of the CDR3: TGTGCCAGCAGCCTTGAGACTAGCGGCCCCTACGAGCAGTACTTC. It yields the protein CASSLETSGPYEQYF.